One and the same sample provided the 20 T cell receptor beta chains below, sequenced in a study of blood T cells in healthy people across ages. PCR was performed a second time for about 7 to 11 cycles using a sample-barcoded 5' primer and a J-beta primer mix. One entry per CDR3 protein results from TCRdb running MiXCR on the 5' RACE reads. Of over 1,500,000 distinct CDR3 sequences listed, more than 35% are singletons. The sequenced sample was blood. These receptor sequences come from a human donor in good health.

V usage is TRBV6-2 or TRBV6-3 and J usage is TRBJ1-2; D ambiguous. V was shortened by 0 bases and J by 4 bases, with 18 bases between the two germline ends. From germline, CDR1 is MNHEY and CDR2 SVGEGT. The CDR3 totals 17 residues. CDR3 in amino acids: CASSYSIYQGLSYGYTF. The CDR3, as DNA: TGTGCCAGCAGTTACTCGATTTACCAAGGGTTGAGCTATGGCTACACCTTC.

This clonotype has at least ten counts. This chain uses TRBV6-1 with TRBJ2-2, with D maybe TRBD2 (6 bases). The CDR3 covers 14 residues. Germline V gene data show CDR1 as MNHNS and CDR2 as SASEGT. The V end lost 3 bases, the J end lost 6 bases, and 11 bases lay between the germline ends. CDR3 residues: CASSEGGEAGELFF. The CDR3 bases are TGTGCCAGCAGTGAGGGGGGTGAGGCCGGGGAGCTGTTTTTT.

This clonotype was counted only a few times. This chain links TRBV28 with TRBJ2-6; TRBD1 is a possible D gene (6 bases). The V gene lost 3 bases and the J gene lost 2 bases, with 11 bases spanning the gap. Germline-derived CDR1 and CDR2 are MDHEN and SYDVKM. This CDR3 is built from 16 residues. The CDR3 nucleotides are TGTGCCAGCAGTTTGACAGAGGGGGCTGGGGCCAACGTCCTGACTTTC. Encoded protein: CASSLTEGAGANVLTF. Full variable domain (remainder filled in from reference TRBV28 and TRBJ2-6): DVKVTQSSRYLVKRTGEKVFLECVQDMDHENMFWYRQDPGLGLRLIYFSYDVKMKEKGDIPEGYSVSREKKERFSLILESASTNQTSMYLCASSLTEGAGANVLTFGAGSRLTVL.

The V and J genes are TRBV12-3 or TRBV12-4 and TRBJ2-5; D gene ambiguous. V dropped 4 bases and J dropped 5 bases, with 11 bases sitting between them. The CDR3 is 13 amino acids. The CDR3 is CASSSTPRETQYF. The CDR3, as DNA: TGTGCCAGCAGTTCAACCCCCCGGGAGACCCAGTACTTC.

This rearrangement joins TRBV12-5 to TRBJ2-3; the D gene is possibly TRBD1 (5 bases). V was shortened by 7 bases and J by 6 bases, with 17 bases between the two germline ends. Germline values: CDR1 LGHNT, CDR2 FRNRAP. The CDR3 is made up of 14 amino acids. The CDR3 spells CASVLDRTIDTQYF. The CDR3 DNA sequence: TGTGCTAGTGTCCTTGACAGAACCATCGATACGCAGTATTTT.

This clonotype appeared a few times. V is TRBV4-1 and J is TRBJ2-4; 12 positions match TRBD1. This CDR3 is 18 amino acids long. Germline V lookup: CDR1 MGHRA, CDR2 YSYEKL. V lost 1 base, J lost 2 bases, and 6 bases stayed unmatched. The CDR3 nucleotides read TGCGCCAGCAGCCAAGTGGTCTGGGACAGGGGGCCCAAAAACATTCAGTACTTC. It yields the protein CASSQVVWDRGPKNIQYF.

The chain has TRBV28 and TRBJ2-7; D unclear. The CDR3 is made up of 15 amino acids. Germline assignment: CDR1 MDHEN and CDR2 SYDVKM. V lost 6 bases and J 6 bases, leaving 21 bases between the germline ends. The CDR3 region is CASRSTTAWTREQYF. In DNA form, the CDR3 reads TGTGCCAGCAGGTCCACGACCGCGTGGACCCGCGAGCAGTACTTC.

The rearrangement joins TRBV5-1 to TRBJ1-1, with 10 bases lining up with TRBD1. CDR3 size: 17 residues. Germline V CDR1 and CDR2: SGHRS, YFSETQ. The junction had 13 bases not matched to a gene; V was cut back by 3 bases and J by 5 bases. This chain's CDR3 is CASSSTGGAQRATEAFF. As DNA, the CDR3 is TGCGCCAGCAGCTCGACAGGGGGCGCGCAGAGGGCTACTGAAGCTTTCTTT.

This clonotype was counted between two and nine times. The V call is TRBV1, the J call TRBJ2-5. TRBV1 is a pseudogene locus. CDR3 length: 12 amino acids. CDR3 amino acids: CTSSRAGETQYF. CDR3 nucleotides: TGCACCAGCAGCCGAGCGGGGGAGACCCAGTACTTC.

In regard to this clonotype: Its ends do not fully match the called genes, so a read error is possible. The chain carries TRBV5-6 and TRBJ1-5; D ambiguous. The CDR3 runs 16 residues. Germline values: CDR1 SGHDT, CDR2 YYEEEE. CDR3 residues: CAGSLGLATSNQPQHF. Written as DNA, the CDR3 is TGTGCCGGCAGCTTGGGCCTCGCAACTAGCAATCAGCCCCAGCATTTT.

This clonotype was seen more than once but under ten times. The V and J genes are TRBV12-3 or TRBV12-4 and TRBJ2-1; tentative D call: TRBD2 (5 bases). The CDR3 consists of 18 residues. Trimming cost V 1 base and J 0 bases, with 16 bases left between them. CDR3 sequence (DNA): TGTGCCAGCAGTTTAGGAGGAGAGCGGTATAGCTCCTACAATGAGCAGTTCTTC. Translation: CASSLGGERYSSYNEQFF.

The V gene is TRBV27, the J gene TRBJ2-7; 8 bases are shared with TRBD2. Germline CDR1 is MNHEY and CDR2 is SMNVEV (reference sequence). This CDR3 has 13 amino acids. The V and J ends lost 4 bases and 6 bases, in that order; junction bases with no gene match: 5. CDR3 sequence (DNA): TGTGCCAGCAGTTGCAGCGGGGGTCGCGAGCAGTACTTC. It is translated as CASSCSGGREQYF.

This clonotype was seen repeatedly, ten times or more. The CDR3 DNA reads TGCAGCGTTGGGCGGGCAGATACGCAGTATTTT. Translated, it gives CSVGRADTQYF. The chain recombines TRBV29-1 with TRBJ2-3; maybe TRBD2 (5 bases). Trimming removed 4 bases at V and 4 bases at J, with 6 bases between. This CDR3 spans 11 amino acids. CDR1 is SQVTM, CDR2 ANQGSEA, per germline.

The chain joins TRBV15 to TRBJ1-2; D is unclear. The CDR3 sequence is 14 residues long. The V end was cut by 5 bases, the J end by 4 bases, with 14 bases between. Germline V gene data show CDR1 as LNHNV and CDR2 as YYDKDF (reference sequence). The CDR3, as DNA: TGTGCCACCAGCCCGAATGTCGGGATCTATGGCTACACCTTC. This codes for CATSPNVGIYGYTF.

This chain connects TRBV7-2 to TRBJ2-2; D gene unclear. Germline CDR1 and CDR2: SGHTA and FQGNSA. Trimming shortened V by 1 base and J by 1 base, and 10 bases separated the two germline ends. The length of the CDR3 is 16 residues. The CDR3 reads CASSLVSTVNTGELFF. CDR3 DNA sequence: TGTGCCAGCAGCTTAGTCTCAACAGTGAACACCGGGGAGCTGTTTTTT.

This clonotype was counted only a few times. The chain recombines TRBV6-5 with TRBJ1-2, with TRBD1 matching 12 bases. The germline V gene encodes CDR1 MNHEY and CDR2 SVGAGI. The CDR3 sequence is 17 residues long. The V gene end was trimmed by 4 bases and the J gene end by 9 bases; junction bases not matched to a gene: 15. CDR3 loop: CASSSSTGTGGHVSYTF. The CDR3 region has the DNA TGTGCCAGCAGTTCCAGTACCGGGACAGGGGGCCATGTGAGCTACACCTTC.

This chain links TRBV5-1 with TRBJ1-2, with 12 positions matching TRBD1. The CDR3 runs 17 residues. Germline CDR1 reads SGHRS; CDR2 reads YFSETQ. V shed 2 bases, J shed 6 bases, and the junction held 11 bases outside the gene matches. DNA of the CDR3: TGCGCCAGCAGCTTAGGGGACAGGGGGCGTCGGGTTAATGGCTACACCTTC. Encoded protein: CASSLGDRGRRVNGYTF.

This rearrangement joins TRBV4-3 to TRBJ2-7, with 7 bases aligning to TRBD1. This CDR3 comprises 17 residues. The germline CDR1 and CDR2 sequences are LGHNA and YSLEER. V gave up 3 bases and J gave up 3 bases; unmatched junction bases: 14. CDR3 sequence: CASSHKGYGTEIYEQYF. Here the CDR3 DNA reads TGCGCCAGCAGCCACAAGGGGTACGGGACAGAGATCTACGAGCAGTACTTC.

Only a few counts were recorded for this clonotype. The chain uses TRBV3-1 and TRBJ2-1; no clear D. The ends were cut back, 3 bases at V and 9 bases at J, with 12 bases in the middle. CDR3 length equals 13 residues. From germline, CDR1 is LGHDT and CDR2 YNNKEL (reference sequence). The DNA of the CDR3 is TGTGCCAGCAGCCAGGGTAGAAGAAGTGAGCAGTTCTTC. Translated: CASSQGRRSEQFF.

This clonotype was counted a few times. The gene calls are TRBV20-1 and TRBJ2-1; D is possibly TRBD1 or TRBD2 (6 bases each). The ends were cut back, 5 bases at V and 3 bases at J, with 11 bases in the middle. The CDR3 runs 13 residues. Germline values: CDR1 DFQATT, CDR2 SNEGSKA (reference sequence). The CDR3 loop is CSAYGGNYNEQFF. CDR3 coding DNA: TGCAGTGCTTACGGGGGCAACTACAATGAGCAGTTCTTC.